This TCR beta chain is from a study of regulatory T cells in long-lasting Graves disease. Arm-PCR with iRepertoire HTBI primers amplified the CDR3 regions for these TCR beta libraries. From the multiplex PCR reads, TCRdb called clonotypes with MiXCR, one entry per CDR3 protein. The table has some 350,000 distinct CDR3 sequences, 15% to 20% seen once. Time point reported: newly diagnosed GD, antithyroid drugs for less than 3 months. From PBMCs, RNA was extracted and then used to make the TCR library. A note on this clonotype: This may be a read error, as it is one base from a much larger clone.

The sample also formed part of further work on T cells in Graves' hyperthyroidism and ophthalmopathy. That publication notes: A first-round RT-PCR of the TCR CDR3 used the HTBI primer set.

This clonotype was sampled from a woman under 30 with Graves disease. Sequences were derived from peripheral blood mononuclear cells (PBMCs), sampled at new diagnosis, from a patient treated with antithyroid drugs.

Written as DNA, the CDR3 is TGTGCCAGCAGCTTAGCGCAGACTAGCGAGCAGTACTTC. Its translation: CASSLAQTSEQYF. This chain links TRBV7-6 with TRBJ2-3, with a weak D call TRBD2 (6 bases). The J call is doubtful: the DNA matches TRBJ2-7 better. In germline, CDR1 is SGHVS, CDR2 FNYEAQ. This CDR3 region has 13 residues.